These 16 T cell receptor beta chains were all obtained from the same sample, sequenced in a study of T cell repertoires in cytomegalovirus infection (dated by TCRdb to about 2019). TCRdb lists the instrument as Illumina HiSeq 1500. The public sequencing data were trimmed at Q25 with fastp and processed into clonotypes with MiXCR by TCRdb, which kept only in-frame beta chains. Entries are consolidated by CDR3 protein sequence, retaining the most common genes and DNA. In all, the sample holds a few hundred thousand distinct CDR3 sequences, and approximately 17% of those were seen once. The biggest ten clones account for roughly 45% of the sample. Sequenced sample: CD8+ T cells from PBMCs. The receptors here all came from a human donor in good health (CMV status not recorded). Some clones in this sample may be carry-over from other donors' samples.

The chain employs TRBV28 and TRBJ2-1, with 7 positions matching TRBD1. V dropped 4 bases and J dropped 0; count of bases not matched to a gene: 12. This CDR3 contains 18 residues. Germline CDR1 is MDHEN and CDR2 is SYDVKM. CDR3 amino acids: CASSSVDLDRTSYNEQFF. CDR3 in DNA: TGTGCCAGCAGTTCGGTGGATTTGGACAGGACCTCCTACAATGAGCAGTTCTTC.

The V call is TRBV4-2, the J call TRBJ1-5, with D perhaps TRBD1 (5 bases). Germline V gene data show CDR1 as LGHNA and CDR2 as YNFKEQ. Deletions cut 4 bases from V and 7 bases from J, with 14 bases between. This CDR3 is built from 14 residues. The DNA of the CDR3 is TGTGCCAGCAGCCCGAGGGGCTTGGGGCAGCCCCAGCATTTT. It specifies CASSPRGLGQPQHF.

This clonotype was detected a few times. The chain uses TRBV6-2 or TRBV6-3 and TRBJ2-7; perhaps D is TRBD1 or TRBD2 (5 bases each). With 8 bases removed from V and 4 bases from J, the gap between germline ends came to 15 bases. Germline assignment: CDR1 MNHEY and CDR2 SVGEGT. CDR3 size: 13 residues. The CDR3 loop is CASGRGAGYEQYF. The CDR3 region has the DNA TGTGCCAGCGGAAGGGGCGCGGGTTACGAGCAGTACTTC.

This clonotype was found a few times. The chain is built from TRBV4-1 and TRBJ2-7; tentative D call: TRBD2 (8 bases). Trimming stripped 0 bases from V and 4 bases from J, with 34 bases between. Germline assignment: CDR1 MGHRA and CDR2 YSYEKL. This CDR3 is built from 22 residues. The CDR3 nucleotides read TGCGCCAGCAGCCAAGACCAGGGGGGATTCGGGGGGGACAGCCCTTCTTCGTACGAGCAGTACTTC. Protein sequence: CASSQDQGGFGGDSPSSYEQYF.

This clonotype was seen only a few times. The V call is TRBV19, the J call TRBJ1-1; the match to TRBD1 covers 10 bases. CDR1 and CDR2 (germline): LNHDA, SQIVND (reference sequence). The CDR3 has 16 amino acids. Unmatched junction bases numbered 9, after V lost 7 bases and J lost 1 base. Written as DNA, the CDR3 is TGTGCCAGTATCAACCCGGGACAGGGGCGGAACACTGAAGCTTTCTTT. Translating it yields CASINPGQGRNTEAFF.

This clonotype was detected a few times. This chain links TRBV4-1 with TRBJ1-4; D is undetermined. The germline V gene has CDR1 MGHRA and CDR2 YSYEKL. V was clipped by 0 bases and J by 8 bases, with 13 bases between them. This CDR3 is built from 15 residues. The CDR3 nucleotides are TGCGCCAGCAGCCAAGAGGCGGAGGGAATCGAAAAACTGTTTTTT. It translates to CASSQEAEGIEKLFF.

The chain employs TRBV6-2 or TRBV6-3 and TRBJ2-2, with D hard to call. The CDR3 has 16 residues. The germline V gene encodes CDR1 MNHEY and CDR2 SVGEGT. Between the trimmed V and J ends, which lost 2 bases and 6 bases, there was a span of 16 bases. CDR3 nucleotides: TGTGCCAGCAGTTACACGGACCCGAGGATCGCCGGGGAGCTGTTTTTT. This codes for CASSYTDPRIAGELFF.

This clonotype was observed a handful of times. The chain carries TRBV2 and TRBJ1-4; TRBD1 aligns across 10 bases. The CDR3 runs 16 residues. The germline V gene encodes CDR1 SNHLY and CDR2 FYNNEI. J gave up 0 bases and V 6 bases, and 4 bases lay outside the gene matches. The CDR3 region is CASRPGQGATNEKLFF. DNA for the CDR3: TGTGCCAGCAGACCCGGACAGGGGGCAACTAATGAAAAACTGTTTTTT.

The rearrangement uses TRBV13 and TRBJ2-7, with 7 bases aligning to TRBD2. Germline CDR1 reads PRHDT; CDR2 reads FYEKMQ (reference sequence). CDR3 length: 15 amino acids. V was clipped by 2 bases and J by 5 bases; unmatched bases: 9. The CDR3 spells CASSLTGGGRDEQYF. The CDR3 nucleotides are TGTGCCAGCAGCTTAACCGGCGGGGGAAGGGACGAGCAGTACTTC.

The table lists this clonotype with many counts. The gene calls are TRBV19 and TRBJ1-1; no definite D call. The CDR3 has 13 residues. Per the germline V gene, CDR1 is LNHDA and CDR2 is SQIVND (reference sequence). V lost 8 bases, J lost 4 bases, and 14 bases lay in between. The CDR3 loop reads CASAFLLGTEAFF. For the CDR3, the DNA is TGTGCCAGTGCTTTTCTTCTCGGCACTGAAGCTTTCTTT.

The CDR3 nucleotides are TGTGCCAGCAGCTTGGCCACGTTGGGATGGTACCAGCCCCAGCATTTT. It specifies CASSLATLGWYQPQHF. The genes are TRBV5-6 and TRBJ1-5; no definite D call. Looked up from germline, CDR1 is SGHDT and CDR2 is YYEEEE. The V end was cut by 0 bases, the J end by 7 bases, with 17 bases between. This CDR3 has 16 amino acids.

The chain couples TRBV7-8 to TRBJ2-1; 9 positions match TRBD2. Germline V gene lookup returns CDR1 SGHVS and CDR2 FQNEAQ. Trimming at V came to 5 bases and at J to 8 bases, leaving 10 bases not matched to a gene. This CDR3 has 15 amino acids. CDR3 loop: CASSPGLAILHEQFF. The DNA of the CDR3 is TGTGCCAGCAGCCCGGGACTAGCAATTCTGCATGAGCAGTTCTTC.

This chain joins TRBV13 and TRBJ1-1; the D is unclear. The CDR3 length is 13 residues. V was shortened by 6 bases and J by 4 bases, with 12 bases between the two germline ends. CDR1 and CDR2 from the germline V gene are PRHDT and FYEKMQ (reference sequence). This CDR3 is CASSQARVTEAFF. CDR3 in DNA: TGTGCCAGCAGTCAGGCTAGGGTCACTGAAGCTTTCTTT.

The rearrangement joins TRBV2 to TRBJ2-5, with a weak D call TRBD2 (5 bases). Trimming pared 6 bases from V and 2 bases from J, leaving 22 bases between. The CDR3 is 17 residues long. The germline V gene has CDR1 SNHLY and CDR2 FYNNEI. This chain's CDR3 is CASSMDPNLGEQETQYF. In DNA, the CDR3 is TGTGCCAGCAGCATGGACCCGAACCTCGGGGAACAAGAGACCCAGTACTTC.

J is TRBJ2-2 and V is TRBV28; D is ambiguous. The CDR3 spans 11 residues. Germline values: CDR1 MDHEN, CDR2 SYDVKM. V was pared by 4 bases and J by 10 bases, with 7 bases between. The CDR3 is CASSSVVELFF. DNA of the CDR3: TGTGCCAGCAGTTCTGTGGTGGAGCTGTTTTTT. Based on the CDR3 plus reference TRBV28 and TRBJ2-2, the full variable domain is DVKVTQSSRYLVKRTGEKVFLECVQDMDHENMFWYRQDPGLGLRLIYFSYDVKMKEKGDIPEGYSVSREKKERFSLILESASTNQTSMYLCASSSVVELFFGEGSRLTVL.

The rearrangement uses TRBV28 and TRBJ1-2; TRBD1 matches 9 bases. Germline assignment: CDR1 MDHEN and CDR2 SYDVKM. CDR3 length: 14 amino acids. The CDR3 sequence: CTTSTGTGYYGYTF. CDR3 coding DNA: TGTACCACCTCTACCGGGACAGGGTACTATGGCTACACCTTC.